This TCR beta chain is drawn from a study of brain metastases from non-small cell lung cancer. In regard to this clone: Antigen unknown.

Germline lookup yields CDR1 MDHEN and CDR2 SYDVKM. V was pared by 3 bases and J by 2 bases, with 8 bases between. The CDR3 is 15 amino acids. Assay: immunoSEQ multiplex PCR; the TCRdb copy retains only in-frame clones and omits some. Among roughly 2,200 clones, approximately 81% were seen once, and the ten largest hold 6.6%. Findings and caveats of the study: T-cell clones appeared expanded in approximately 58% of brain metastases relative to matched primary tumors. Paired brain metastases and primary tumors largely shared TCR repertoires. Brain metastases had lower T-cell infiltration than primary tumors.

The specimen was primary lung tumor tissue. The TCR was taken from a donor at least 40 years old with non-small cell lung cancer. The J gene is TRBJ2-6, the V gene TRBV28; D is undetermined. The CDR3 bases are TGTGCCAGCAGTTTGCTAGTAGCTGGGGCCAACGTCCTGACTTTC. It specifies CASSLLVAGANVLTF.